This TCR beta chain was retrieved from a study of cytomegalovirus exposure and HLA in healthy donors. Study at large: Early on, a data release was issued that held some 91 million unique TCRs from HLA-typed donors. Study-level points and caveats: Later, an analysis found that common viral pathogens appeared to be linked with several of the most significant clusters.

For this clone: Its target is not known.

V lost 2 bases, J lost 4 bases, and 5 bases stayed unmatched. Per germline, CDR1 SGDLS and CDR2 YYNGEE. This CDR3 has 16 residues. The study ran its PCR with 60 Vbeta and 13 Jbeta primers. Libraries were prepared by immunoSEQ multiplex PCR; TCRdb keeps only in-frame clonotypes and omits some of them. The sample consists of more than 80,000 clones, around 80% of them appearing once. This chain links TRBV9 with TRBJ2-2; TRBD2 matches at 10 bases. Sequencing was performed on PBMCs. This sequence originates from a woman between 50 and 59 years old in good health and CMV-seropositive. In DNA form, the CDR3 reads TGTGCCAGCAGCGTCTTTGGACTAGCGGTCACCGGGGAGCTGTTTTTT. This translates into CASSVFGLAVTGELFF.